Shown below are 25 T cell receptor beta chains from a single sample sequenced in a study of cytomegalovirus exposure and HLA in healthy donors. 13 Jbeta primers and 60 Vbeta primers were used for the PCR. Repertoires were generated with immunoSEQ multiplex PCR, while TCRdb's copy carries only in-frame clones and drops some. The sample contains 120,000 or so clones, around four fifths of which appear only once. The specimen sequenced was PBMCs. All receptors derive from a man in his late teens or twenties in good health and CMV-seropositive.

J is TRBJ2-5 and V is TRBV5-1; 10 bases are shared with TRBD2. Germline lookup yields CDR1 SGHRS and CDR2 YFSETQ. With 4 bases clipped from V and 1 base from J, the junction kept 7 bases outside the gene matches. The length of the CDR3 is 16 residues. The CDR3 sequence is CASSVLAGVIQETQYF. The CDR3, as DNA: TGCGCCAGCAGCGTCCTAGCGGGGGTCATCCAAGAGACCCAGTACTTC.

The V gene is TRBV6-1, the J gene TRBJ2-7; possibly TRBD2 for D (5 bases). The ends were cut back, 1 base at V and 3 bases at J, with 10 bases in the middle. CDR1 is MNHNS, CDR2 SASEGT, per germline. The CDR3 is 14 amino acids. This CDR3 reads CASSEESGFYEQYF. Written as DNA, the CDR3 is TGTGCCAGCAGTGAAGAGTCGGGGTTCTACGAGCAGTACTTC.

This clone came up a few times. The junction departs from germline at one end; a sequencing error may be responsible. The rearrangement links TRBV6-5 to TRBJ2-7; TRBD1 might be the D (5 bases). This CDR3 has 13 residues. The germline V gene has CDR1 MNHEY and CDR2 SVGAGI. The CDR3 DNA follows: TGTGCCATCAGTGATCTAAGGGGTGACGAGCAGTACTTC. Translated, it gives CAISDLRGDEQYF.

The chain joins TRBV27 to TRBJ2-5; 9 positions match TRBD2. This CDR3 spans 15 amino acids. Germline CDR1 and CDR2: MNHEY and SMNVEV (reference sequence). The ends lost 3 bases at V and 1 base at J; junction bases unmatched: 3. The CDR3 sequence: CASSLAGGLQETQYF. The DNA of the CDR3 is TGTGCCAGCAGTTTGGCGGGGGGGCTCCAAGAGACCCAGTACTTC.

This rearrangement joins TRBV4-1 to TRBJ1-2; D is ambiguous. The germline CDR1 and CDR2 sequences are MGHRA and YSYEKL. The CDR3 contains 15 residues. V was pared by 0 bases and J by 2 bases, with 10 bases between. The CDR3 region is CASSQDKAANYGYTF. As DNA, the CDR3 is TGCGCCAGCAGCCAAGATAAGGCGGCCAACTATGGCTACACCTTC.

V gene TRBV7-3 combines with J gene TRBJ2-2; 8 bases map to TRBD2. V gave up 5 bases and J gave up 6 bases; unmatched junction bases: 8. Per germline, CDR1 SGHTA and CDR2 FQGTGA. CDR3 size: 15 residues. The CDR3 coding sequence is TGTGCCAGCAGCAATAAAGCGGGGGCGGCCGGGGAGCTGTTTTTT. As protein: CASSNKAGAAGELFF.

V and J are TRBV2 and TRBJ2-5, with 9 bases aligning to TRBD1. Germline CDR1 SNHLY, CDR2 FYNNEI. The CDR3 runs to 12 residues. V gave up 11 bases and J gave up 2 bases; unmatched junction bases: 3. CDR3 in DNA: TGTGCCGGAGGGACAGGGCAAGAGACCCAGTACTTC. Protein product: CAGGTGQETQYF.

The genes are TRBV19 and TRBJ1-1; perhaps TRBD1 as D (5 bases). The CDR3 is 16 amino acids. V shed 3 bases and J shed 0 bases, with 14 bases lying between them. Germline V gene lookup returns CDR1 LNHDA and CDR2 SQIVND (reference sequence). The CDR3 spells CASSMEGGAMNTEAFF. The CDR3 DNA sequence: TGTGCCAGTAGTATGGAGGGAGGGGCTATGAACACTGAAGCTTTCTTT.

The CDR3 DNA sequence: TGTGCCAGCAGTTTAAGCGGGACCCCCTACAATGAGCAGTTCTTC. It is translated as CASSLSGTPYNEQFF. V usage is TRBV27 and J usage is TRBJ2-1; 7 nucleotides match TRBD2. J was trimmed by 2 bases and V by 2 bases; bases with no gene match: 3. The CDR3 extends over 15 amino acids. Per germline, CDR1 MNHEY and CDR2 SMNVEV (reference sequence).

The genes are TRBV6-1 and TRBJ2-4; tentatively, D is TRBD1 (5 bases). The CDR3 is 15 residues long. Trimming removed 2 bases at V and 4 bases at J, with 12 bases between. CDR1 and CDR2 (germline): MNHNS, SASEGT. CDR3 nucleotides: TGTGCCAGCAGTGAACTGGCAGGGTCAAAAAACATTCAGTACTTC. As protein: CASSELAGSKNIQYF.

The J gene is TRBJ2-5, the V gene TRBV14, with D possibly TRBD1 on 5 matching bases. Germline assignment: CDR1 SGHDN and CDR2 FVKESK. Between the trimmed V and J ends, which lost 4 bases and 2 bases, there was a span of 11 bases. This CDR3 spans 14 amino acids. CDR3 protein: CASSRTGSQETQYF. The DNA of the CDR3 is TGTGCCAGCAGCCGTACAGGATCACAAGAGACCCAGTACTTC.

This chain connects TRBV19 to TRBJ2-1, with 9 bases that match TRBD2. The CDR3 spans 17 residues. Germline V CDR1 and CDR2: LNHDA, SQIVND (reference sequence). V shed 7 bases, J shed 3 bases, and the junction held 13 bases outside the gene matches. In nucleotides, the CDR3 is TGTGCCAGTACCAAAGCGGGGCTAGCGGGGTTCTACAATGAGCAGTTCTTC. The encoded protein is CASTKAGLAGFYNEQFF.

This clone has more than one count but fewer than ten. The V call is TRBV27, the J call TRBJ1-3; weak D call: TRBD1 (6 bases). The CDR3 length is 13 residues. Germline V gene data show CDR1 as MNHEY and CDR2 as SMNVEV (reference sequence). V was cut by 9 bases and J by 2 bases, with 11 bases left in between. The CDR3 protein is CASSGTTGNTIYF. In DNA form, the CDR3 reads TGTGCCAGTAGCGGGACAACTGGAAACACCATATATTTT.

This clone was picked up one time. The chain links TRBV5-4 to TRBJ1-2; unclear D gene. Germline V gene lookup returns CDR1 SGHNT and CDR2 YYREEE (reference sequence). The CDR3 loop spans 14 amino acids. V shed 0 bases and J shed 2 bases, with 8 bases lying between them. For the CDR3, the DNA is TGTGCCAGCAGCTTGGAGCTATCCAACTATGGCTACACCTTC. Translating gives CASSLELSNYGYTF. Full variable domain (missing parts from reference TRBV5-4 and TRBJ1-2): ETGVTQSPTHLIKTRGQQVTLRCSSQSGHNTVSWYQQALGQGPQFIFQYYREEENGRGNFPPRFSGLQFPNYSSELNVNALELDDSALYLCASSLELSNYGYTFGSGTRLTVV.

This clone was picked up one time. The genes are TRBV7-7 and TRBJ1-4; D is undetermined. This CDR3 comprises 13 residues. CDR1 is SSHAT and CDR2 is FNYEAQ in the germline V gene (reference sequence). V lost 2 bases and J lost 6, with 7 bases in between. CDR3 nucleotides: TGTGCCAGCAGCTTACGGCAGGATGAAAAACTGTTTTTT. It encodes CASSLRQDEKLFF.

The chain employs TRBV2 and TRBJ2-1, with 9 bases fitting TRBD2. Germline V lookup: CDR1 SNHLY, CDR2 FYNNEI. The V gene end was trimmed by 4 bases and the J gene end by 7 bases; junction bases not matched to a gene: 17. The CDR3 length is 18 residues. CDR3 coding DNA: TGTGCCAGCAGTGGCCCCCATCTTGGCGGGGGGGCCGGTAATGAGCAGTTCTTC. Its translation: CASSGPHLGGGAGNEQFF.

The V gene is TRBV28, the J gene TRBJ2-1; D possibly corresponds to TRBD2 (7 bases). CDR1 and CDR2 from the germline V gene are MDHEN and SYDVKM. There are 16 residues in the CDR3. Trimming left V 11 bases short and J 6 bases short, with 26 bases between. The CDR3 nucleotides read TGTGCCCACACCGTGGGGGGGCCAGCATGGGTCAATGAGCAGTTCTTC. This codes for CAHTVGGPAWVNEQFF.

The rearrangement uses TRBV15 and TRBJ1-1; the D gene is possibly TRBD1 (6 bases). The CDR3 runs 13 residues. V shed 5 bases and J shed 1 base, with 8 bases lying between them. Germline V lookup: CDR1 LNHNV, CDR2 YYDKDF (reference sequence). The CDR3 loop reads CATSPQGNTEAFF. DNA of the CDR3: TGTGCCACCAGCCCACAGGGGAACACTGAAGCTTTCTTT.

The rearrangement uses TRBV4-1 and TRBJ1-2, with D unclear. The CDR3 is made up of 16 amino acids. Germline assignment: CDR1 MGHRA and CDR2 YSYEKL. V was cut by 0 bases and J by 3 bases, with 14 bases left in between. Here the CDR3 DNA reads TGCGCCAGCAGCCAAGACGGAACAGCTCTGGACTATGGCTACACCTTC. Protein: CASSQDGTALDYGYTF.

The chain uses TRBV7-6 and TRBJ1-4; a weak D match, TRBD1 (5 bases). The CDR3 runs to 14 residues. CDR1 and CDR2 (germline): SGHVS, FNYEAQ. The V gene lost 5 bases and the J gene lost 3 bases, with 10 bases spanning the gap. CDR3 coding DNA: TGTGCCAGCAGCCCCAGGGAGGCTAATGAAAAACTGTTTTTT. Its translation is CASSPREANEKLFF.

The chain employs TRBV14 and TRBJ1-2; D perhaps matches TRBD1 (5 bases). CDR1 is SGHDN, CDR2 FVKESK, per germline. There are 14 residues in the CDR3. The V and J ends lost 4 bases and 5 bases respectively, with 14 bases between them. CDR3 residues: CASSPAAGHYGYTF. The CDR3 region has the DNA TGTGCCAGCAGCCCCGCCGCAGGACATTATGGCTACACCTTC.

The chain links TRBV30 to TRBJ1-4; 7 bases map to TRBD1. With V trimmed by 5 bases and J by 7 bases, 7 bases remained unmatched. In germline, CDR1 is GTSNPN, CDR2 SVGIG (reference sequence). There are 13 residues in the CDR3. CDR3 coding DNA: TGTGCCTGGGCCGGGACAGCCAGTGAAAAACTGTTTTTT. Protein product: CAWAGTASEKLFF. The complete variable domain, with remaining parts taken from reference TRBV30 and TRBJ1-4, reads SQTIHQWPATLVQPVGSPLSLECTVEGTSNPNLYWYRQAAGRGLQLLFYSVGIGQISSEVPQNLSASRPQDRQFILSSKKLLLSDSGFYLCAWAGTASEKLFFGSGTQLSVL.

This chain uses TRBV19 with TRBJ1-1; 7 positions match TRBD1. V was clipped by 7 bases and J by 6 bases; unmatched bases: 8. This CDR3 has 13 residues. The germline V gene has CDR1 LNHDA and CDR2 SQIVND (reference sequence). The CDR3 spells CASKEQGPAEAFF. The CDR3 nucleotides are TGTGCCAGTAAAGAACAGGGGCCCGCTGAAGCTTTCTTT.

This clone was detected a few times. The V and J genes are TRBV11-3 and TRBJ2-7; 8 bases map to TRBD1. The ends lost 5 bases at V and 6 bases at J; junction bases unmatched: 9. The CDR3 sequence is 14 residues long. Germline CDR1 reads SGHNT; CDR2 reads YENEEA. The CDR3 protein is CASSPKDRASEQYF. The CDR3 region has the DNA TGTGCCAGCAGCCCTAAGGACAGGGCTTCCGAGCAGTACTTC.

The V and J genes are TRBV30 and TRBJ1-1; D uncertain. V lost 0 bases and J lost 3, with 17 bases in between. CDR1 is GTSNPN and CDR2 is SVGIG in the germline V gene (reference sequence). The CDR3 length is 16 residues. CDR3 region: CAWSVHLSTADTEAFF. In DNA, the CDR3 is TGTGCCTGGAGTGTACACCTATCTACAGCGGACACTGAAGCTTTCTTT. The full variable domain, in which reference TRBV30 and TRBJ1-1 provide the parts outside the CDR3, is SQTIHQWPATLVQPVGSPLSLECTVEGTSNPNLYWYRQAAGRGLQLLFYSVGIGQISSEVPQNLSASRPQDRQFILSSKKLLLSDSGFYLCAWSVHLSTADTEAFFGQGTRLTVV.